The 21 T cell receptor beta chains in this list originate from one sample, sequenced in a study of T cells in Graves' hyperthyroidism and ophthalmopathy. RNA transcripts yielded amplified TCR beta CDR3 regions. HTBI primers were employed in a first-round RT-PCR of the TCR CDR3. Via MiXCR, TCRdb re-called the multiplex PCR reads, giving one row per CDR3 protein. The profile shows 500,000 or so distinct CDR3 sequences, under 20% of them singletons. The sequenced sample was blood. These receptors were obtained from a woman between 18 and 30 years old with Graves' ophthalmopathy.

Comments on this clonotype: Compared with germline, one end of the junction differs, possibly owing to a read error. The chain carries TRBV7-9 and TRBJ2-1, with 7 nucleotides matching TRBD2. The CDR3 has 13 residues. Germline V CDR1 and CDR2: SEHNR, FQNEAQ (reference sequence). The CDR3 reads CVSSLAPGGEQFF. In DNA, the CDR3 is TGTGTCAGCAGCTTAGCGCCGGGGGGTGAGCAGTTCTTC.

This rearrangement joins TRBV5-1 to TRBJ2-7; 7 nucleotides line up with TRBD1. The V and J ends lost 0 bases and 2 bases, in that order; junction bases with no gene match: 8. Germline CDR1 is SGHRS and CDR2 is YFSETQ. This CDR3 spans 16 amino acids. CDR3 loop: CASSLERQGAPYEQYF. CDR3 DNA sequence: TGCGCCAGCAGCTTGGAGCGACAGGGAGCCCCCTACGAGCAGTACTTC.

This clonotype was found many times. The rearrangement joins TRBV12-3 or TRBV12-4 to TRBJ2-3; possible D gene TRBD2, 5 bases. Trimming pared 7 bases from V and 2 bases from J, leaving 16 bases between. This CDR3 region has 15 residues. Here the CDR3 reads CASKSGVDVTDTQYF. DNA for the CDR3: TGTGCCAGCAAATCCGGGGTAGACGTCACAGATACGCAGTATTTT.

This clonotype was seen many times. The chain combines TRBV15 with TRBJ2-7; weak D call: TRBD1 (6 bases). The CDR3 is 12 residues long. The V gene's germline CDR1 is LNHNV and CDR2 YYDKDF (reference sequence). Trimming removed 3 bases from V and 3 bases from J, with 6 bases in between. CDR3 DNA: TGTGCCACCAGCAGGGACAGCTACGAGCAGTACTTC. This encodes CATSRDSYEQYF.

The sample holds a few counts of this clonotype. The J gene is TRBJ2-1, the V gene TRBV29-1, with 11 bases aligning to TRBD2. Trimming took 7 bases from V and 8 from J; bases not matched to a gene: 7. The CDR3 contains 13 residues. Germline CDR1 and CDR2: SQVTM and ANQGSEA. CDR3 protein: CSALAGALDEQFF. The CDR3, as DNA: TGCAGCGCACTAGCGGGAGCATTGGATGAGCAGTTCTTC.

This clonotype was detected ten times or more. The V call is TRBV18, the J call TRBJ2-3, with D unresolved. The CDR3 extends over 16 amino acids. V was shortened by 6 bases and J by 5 bases, with 21 bases between the two germline ends. Germline V gene data show CDR1 as KGHSH and CDR2 as LQKENI. CDR3 residues: CASSPSLAESLDTQYF. CDR3 nucleotide sequence: TGTGCCAGCTCGCCCTCGCTGGCAGAATCTTTAGATACGCAGTATTTT.

In its sample, this clonotype was seen many times. The chain employs TRBV28 and TRBJ2-5; D is perhaps TRBD2 (7 bases). The CDR3 contains 15 residues. Trimming left V 3 bases short and J 4 bases short, with 15 bases between. Germline V lookup: CDR1 MDHEN, CDR2 SYDVKM. The CDR3 region has the DNA TGTGCCAGCAGTTTTGGGGGGGCCGAGAGAGAGACCCAGTACTTC. Protein sequence: CASSFGGAERETQYF.

As DNA, the CDR3 is TGTGCCAGCAGTTTACCTGGGACTAGCGGACTCAACACCGGGGAGCTGTTTTTT. The encoded protein is CASSLPGTSGLNTGELFF. The chain links TRBV28 to TRBJ2-2; 11 nucleotides align to TRBD2. The CDR3 sequence is 18 residues long. Trimming at V came to 2 bases and at J to 2 bases, leaving 7 bases not matched to a gene. Germline CDR1 and CDR2: MDHEN and SYDVKM.

This clonotype was detected ten times or more. The chain combines TRBV7-8 with TRBJ1-1, with 7 bases fitting TRBD1. The CDR3 spans 14 residues. Germline V gene lookup returns CDR1 SGHVS and CDR2 FQNEAQ. V dropped 6 bases and J dropped 3; count of bases not matched to a gene: 7. The CDR3 DNA reads as TGTGCCAGCAGTATTGATCAGGGGGACACTGAAGCTTTCTTT. Its protein is CASSIDQGDTEAFF.

This clonotype was detected many times. The chain is built from TRBV27 and TRBJ1-2; D not certain. The V gene lost 5 bases and the J gene lost 9 bases, with 16 bases spanning the gap. CDR1 MNHEY and CDR2 SMNVEV come from the germline V gene (reference sequence). The CDR3 runs to 13 residues. CDR3 protein: CASSAEGLNSYTF. The CDR3 nucleotides read TGTGCCAGCAGTGCTGAGGGTCTTAATAGCTACACCTTC.

The chain has TRBV11-2 and TRBJ2-4; 16 bases agree with TRBD2. Germline CDR1 reads SGHAT; CDR2 reads FQNNGV. The CDR3 totals 19 residues. V gave up 6 bases and J gave up 5 bases; unmatched junction bases: 13. CDR3 coding DNA: TGTGCCAGCAGTTTGGGACTAGCGGGAGGGCCCGGTTCCCAAAACATTCAGTACTTC. Its translation is CASSLGLAGGPGSQNIQYF.

This clonotype was detected many times. This sequence joins TRBV5-1 and TRBJ1-1; 9 nucleotides agree with TRBD1. V trimming: 3 bases; J trimming: 2 bases; junction bases outside the gene matches: 5. This CDR3 has 15 residues. CDR1 SGHRS and CDR2 YFSETQ come from the germline V gene. CDR3 in DNA: TGCGCCAGCAGCTCAAACAGGGGGCCCAACACTGAAGCTTTCTTT. Encoded protein: CASSSNRGPNTEAFF.

The chain carries TRBV29-1 and TRBJ2-2, with D possibly being TRBD2 (6 bases). V lost 6 bases, J lost 5 bases, and 7 bases lay in between. Germline assignment: CDR1 SQVTM and CDR2 ANQGSEA. The CDR3 is made up of 11 amino acids. Written as DNA, the CDR3 is TGCAGCGTGGGGACTACCGGGGAGCTGTTTTTT. It yields the protein CSVGTTGELFF.

Comments on this clonotype: This may come from a read error, since a much larger clone is one base off. This chain joins TRBV5-1 and TRBJ1-1; D call uncertain. Germline V gene sequence: CDR1 SGHRS, CDR2 YFSETQ. The length of the CDR3 is 15 residues. For the CDR3, the DNA is TGCACCAGCAGCTTGGGAGGTTACATGAACACTGAAGCTTTCTTT. Translating it yields CTSSLGGYMNTEAFF.

This clonotype was detected once. At one end the junction does not follow the germline gene, possibly because of a read error. The chain is built from TRBV6-5 and TRBJ2-7; D is undetermined. The V gene's germline CDR1 is MNHEY and CDR2 SVGAGI. CDR3 size: 14 residues. In nucleotides, the CDR3 is TGTGCCAGCAGTTACCGAGATTTAGGCTACGAGCGGTACTTC. Translating it yields CASSYRDLGYERYF.

This clonotype was counted many times. The chain uses TRBV7-2 and TRBJ2-5; 7 nucleotides align to TRBD1. Germline V gene lookup returns CDR1 SGHTA and CDR2 FQGNSA. J was trimmed by 1 base and V by 5 bases; bases with no gene match: 7. There are 15 residues in the CDR3. The chain's CDR3 is CASSKGTAFQETQYF. The CDR3 region has the DNA TGTGCCAGCAGCAAAGGGACAGCTTTCCAAGAGACCCAGTACTTC.

The sample holds many counts of this clonotype. V usage is TRBV28 and J usage is TRBJ1-1; 7 bases are shared with TRBD1. The CDR3 has 12 residues. J gave up 5 bases and V 5 bases, and 2 bases lay outside the gene matches. Germline-derived CDR1 and CDR2 are MDHEN and SYDVKM. The CDR3 is CASSQGVTEAFF. The CDR3 region has the DNA TGTGCCAGCAGTCAGGGGGTGACTGAAGCTTTCTTT.

This clonotype was counted ten times or more. This chain joins TRBV6-2 or TRBV6-3 and TRBJ2-7; D is ambiguous. Trimming removed 0 bases from V and 1 base from J, with 7 bases in between. CDR1 and CDR2 from the germline V gene are MNHEY and SVGEGT. The CDR3 is 14 amino acids. CDR3 amino acids: CASSYSTESYEQYF. CDR3 nucleotide sequence: TGTGCCAGCAGTTACTCGACTGAATCCTACGAGCAGTACTTC.

This clonotype was counted at least ten times. The CDR3 bases are TGTGCCAGCAGCTCCCTACAGCGGGAGCTGAGAGAGACCCAGTACTTC. Protein sequence: CASSSLQRELRETQYF. The rearrangement joins TRBV5-8 to TRBJ2-5, with TRBD2 matching over 8 bases. This CDR3 region has 16 residues. The germline V gene has CDR1 SGHTS and CDR2 YDEGEE. The V segment lost 3 bases and the J segment 4 bases; nucleotides outside the gene matches: 11.

This clonotype came up many times. The V call is TRBV20-1, the J call TRBJ2-5, with 12 bases matching TRBD2. Germline V gene data show CDR1 as DFQATT and CDR2 as SNEGSKA (reference sequence). Trimming cost V 6 bases and J 0 bases; bases outside gene matches: 5. This CDR3 has 15 residues. Here the CDR3 reads CSAITSGGYQETQYF. The CDR3 DNA follows: TGCAGTGCCATAACTAGCGGGGGGTACCAAGAGACCCAGTACTTC.

This clonotype was recorded many times. This chain links TRBV2 with TRBJ1-4; 8 nucleotides align to TRBD1. Per germline, CDR1 SNHLY and CDR2 FYNNEI. The CDR3 sequence is 14 residues long. Trimming took 5 bases from V and 8 from J; bases not matched to a gene: 7. The CDR3 is CASSYDRGTEKLFF. The CDR3 DNA sequence: TGTGCCAGCAGTTACGACAGGGGTACGGAAAAACTGTTTTTT.